A selection of T cell receptor beta chains follows, all from one sample in a study of CD8 T cells in Susac syndrome. TCRdb re-called the immunoSEQ multiplex PCR reads through MiXCR, storing one row per CDR3 protein. The sample includes around 300,000 distinct CDR3 sequences, roughly 94% of them seen just once. Sequencing was carried out using CD4+ T cells from PBMCs. The receptors shown here come from a human donor with multiple sclerosis. Each CDR3 is given with its conserved first and last residue. The D gene is left open where the match is weak. Clone size is shown for a subset of rows, as once, few, many or a class of expanded clone.

TRBV11-2	TRBD1	NA	TRBJ1-1	TGTGCCAGCACCTTTACCCCAGGGGGGGCTTTCTTT	CASTFTPGGAFF
TRBV6-1	NA	NA	TRBJ1-1	TGTGCCAGCAGCCTTACTGACAGGCAGAACACTGAAGCTTTCTTT	CASSLTDRQNTEAFF
TRBV3-1	NA	NA	TRBJ2-3	TGTGCCAGCGGCTACGTCGGGGGCACAGATACGCAGTATTTT	CASGYVGGTDTQYF
TRBV20-1	NA	NA	TRBJ1-1	TGCAGTGCTACGCGGGGGGGTGCTTTCTTT	CSATRGGAFF
TRBV15	NA	NA	TRBJ2-7	TGTGCCACCAGCCCGGTCAGAGACCCCTACGAGCAGTACTTC	CATSPVRDPYEQYF
TRBV5-1	TRBD2	NA	TRBJ2-7	TGCGCCAGCAGCGGTAGCGGGAGGAACTACGAGCAGTACTTC	CASSGSGRNYEQYF
TRBV2	TRBD1	NA	TRBJ1-5	TGTGCCAGCAGGGCTACAGGGGGATATCAGCCCCAGCATTTT	CASRATGGYQPQHF
TRBV3-1	NA	NA	TRBJ2-5	TGTGCCAGCAGCCAGTGGGACAACCAAGAGACCCAGTACTTC	CASSQWDNQETQYF
TRBV3-1	TRBD2	NA	TRBJ2-7	TGTGCCAGCAGCCGAGGCGGGATCAAGCCGGGGGGTGAGCAGTACTTC	CASSRGGIKPGGEQYF
TRBV2	TRBD2	NA	TRBJ2-4	TGTGCCAGCACAGCGCTAGCGGTAGCCAAAAACATTCAGTACTTC	CASTALAVAKNIQYF
TRBV29-1	TRBD1	NA	TRBJ1-5	TGCAGCGTACAGGGGGCGAGCAATCAGCCCCAGCATTTT	CSVQGASNQPQHF
TRBV27	TRBD1	NA	TRBJ1-3	TGTGCCAGCAGTTTAAAGCCGGGACAGGGAAGAAACACCATATATTTT	CASSLKPGQGRNTIYF
TRBV20-1	NA	NA	TRBJ2-5	TGCAGTGCTGGACGGGGTGAAGAGACCCAGTACTTC	CSAGRGEETQYF
TRBV4-2	TRBD2	NA	TRBJ2-2	TGTGCCAGCAGCCAAGACATCGATCCGGGACTAGCGGGGATAGGGGGGACCGGGGAGCTGTTTTTT	CASSQDIDPGLAGIGGTGELFF
TRBV19	NA	NA	TRBJ1-2	TGTGCCAGTAGTACTAGAACCCTCAGGACGGTCGGGAGCTACACCTTC	CASSTRTLRTVGSYTF
TRBV7-2	TRBD2	NA	TRBJ2-1	TGTGCCAGCAGCTTGGGACTAGCGGAGAGAGAGCAGTTCTTC	CASSLGLAEREQFF
TRBV18	NA	NA	TRBJ1-4	TGTGCCAGCTCACGAGAGGGTGGAGAAAAACTGTTTTTT	CASSREGGEKLFF
TRBV5-4	TRBD2	once	TRBJ2-1	TGTGCCAGCAGCGGGGGAGGACTAGCGGGGAACAATGAGCAGTTCTTC	CASSGGGLAGNNEQFF
TRBV3-1	TRBD1	NA	TRBJ1-2	TGTGCCAGCAGCCTAGCCCGCTTGGGACAGAACTATGGCTACACCTTC	CASSLARLGQNYGYTF
TRBV9	NA	NA	TRBJ2-2	TGTGCCAGCAGCAAGCTGGCGGCGAACACCGGGGAGCTGTTTTTT	CASSKLAANTGELFF
TRBV6-1	TRBD1	NA	TRBJ1-5	TGTGCCAGCATGGGGCAGGGGGCTTTCTATAGCAATCAGCCCCAGCATTTT	CASMGQGAFYSNQPQHF
TRBV4-1	NA	once	TRBJ1-1	TGCGCCAGCAGCCAACCAACAGGGCGGAGGACTGAAGCTTTCTTT	CASSQPTGRRTEAFF
TRBV6-2/TRBV6-3	TRBD2	once	TRBJ2-1	TGTGCCAGCAGCATTCTAGCGGGAAAGTTCTTC	CASSILAGKFF
TRBV14	TRBD2	NA	TRBJ2-2	TGTGCCAGCAGCCAAGGAGGAGCGGGAGTCACCGGGGAGCTGTTTTTT	CASSQGGAGVTGELFF
TRBV7-2	NA	NA	TRBJ1-3	TGTGCCAGCAAACAGGGCAACTCTGGAAACACCATATATTTT	CASKQGNSGNTIYF
TRBV5-1	TRBD2	NA	TRBJ2-5	TGCGCCAGCAGCTGGACTAGCGGGGGTGCGGAGACCCAGTACTTC	CASSWTSGGAETQYF
TRBV19	TRBD1	once	TRBJ1-4	TGTGCCAGTATTCGGACAGGGGACGGGACTAATGAAAAACTGTTTTTT	CASIRTGDGTNEKLFF
TRBV7-9	NA	NA	TRBJ1-2	TGTGCCAGCAGCTTACGGGGGCGCGACTATGGCTACACCTTC	CASSLRGRDYGYTF
TRBV29-1	TRBD1	NA	TRBJ1-1	TGCAGCGGGTCGGACAGGGGCTCTGAAGCTTTCTTT	CSGSDRGSEAFF